The 31 T cell receptor beta chains in this list originate from one sample, sequenced in a study of human T cells and chemical hapten exposure. The template was total RNA from unfractionated whole blood. TCRdb analysed the 5' RACE reads with MiXCR anew, one entry per CDR3 protein. The profile covers 120,000 to 150,000 distinct CDR3 sequences, with 4.1% appearing a single time and about 1.3% taken by the ten largest. Receptors originate from a female donor in good health.

Only one count was recorded for this clonotype. This sequence may be a read error, since a much larger clone differs from it by one base. The rearrangement uses TRBV2 and TRBJ2-3, with a possible D match to TRBD1 (5 bases). CDR3 length: 14 amino acids. The germline V and J ends were trimmed by 4 bases and 2 bases, with 10 bases remaining between them. Germline CDR1 is SNHLY and CDR2 is FYNNEI. CDR3 region: CASSVVGDTDTQYF. The CDR3 DNA follows: TGTGCCAGCAGTGTTGTAGGGGACACAGATACGCAGTATTTT.

In its sample, this clonotype was seen many times. The chain employs TRBV28 and TRBJ1-1; D remains unclear. The CDR3 is 13 residues long. Germline V gives CDR1 MDHEN, CDR2 SYDVKM. The V end was cut by 6 bases, the J end by 0 bases, with 8 bases between. CDR3: CASRGRMNTEAFF. The CDR3 bases are TGTGCCAGCAGGGGCCGGATGAACACTGAAGCTTTCTTT. Complete variable domain (other parts from reference TRBV28 and TRBJ1-1): DVKVTQSSRYLVKRTGEKVFLECVQDMDHENMFWYRQDPGLGLRLIYFSYDVKMKEKGDIPEGYSVSREKKERFSLILESASTNQTSMYLCASRGRMNTEAFFGQGTRLTVV.

This clonotype occurred many times. The chain links TRBV5-1 to TRBJ2-5; D not certain. This CDR3 spans 16 amino acids. Per germline, CDR1 SGHRS and CDR2 YFSETQ. V gave up 0 bases and J gave up 2 bases, with 14 bases separating them. The CDR3 here is CASSLASAGPQETQYF. The CDR3 DNA follows: TGCGCCAGCAGCTTGGCGTCAGCCGGGCCACAAGAGACCCAGTACTTC.

The table lists this clonotype with many counts. V gene TRBV29-1 combines with J gene TRBJ2-3; no firm D call. The V and J ends lost 3 bases and 0 bases respectively, with 7 bases between them. The CDR3 has 13 residues. Germline V gene lookup returns CDR1 SQVTM and CDR2 ANQGSEA. The CDR3 DNA reads TGCAGCGTTGATTTAGGCAGCACAGATACGCAGTATTTT. Amino acid sequence: CSVDLGSTDTQYF.

This clonotype showed up many times. V and J are TRBV7-9 and TRBJ1-1, with 11 bases matching TRBD1. Germline trimming cut 4 bases from V and 0 bases from J; bases unmatched to any gene: 4. The V gene's germline CDR1 is SEHNR and CDR2 FQNEAQ (reference sequence). The CDR3 extends over 16 amino acids. This CDR3 is CASSSWTGGLNTEAFF. CDR3 coding DNA: TGTGCCAGCAGCTCCTGGACAGGGGGCCTGAACACTGAAGCTTTCTTT.

This clonotype was detected ten times or more. The CDR3 here is CASSFQGDSTGEQYF. DNA of the CDR3: TGCGCCAGCAGTTTCCAAGGGGACAGCACGGGGGAGCAGTACTTC. The rearrangement links TRBV5-1 to TRBJ2-7; TRBD1 matches 7 bases. J gave up 7 bases and V 5 bases, and 15 bases lay outside the gene matches. Germline-derived CDR1 and CDR2 are SGHRS and YFSETQ. The CDR3 spans 15 residues.

Many counts were recorded for this clonotype. J is TRBJ2-1 and V is TRBV28; 9 positions match TRBD1. J gave up 12 bases and V 2 bases, and 2 bases lay outside the gene matches. Germline V gene data show CDR1 as MDHEN and CDR2 as SYDVKM. This CDR3 is 12 amino acids long. The CDR3, as DNA: TGTGCCAGCAGTTTAAGGACAGGGGTGCAGTTCTTC. This encodes CASSLRTGVQFF. Variable domain in full (rest from reference TRBV28 and TRBJ2-1): DVKVTQSSRYLVKRTGEKVFLECVQDMDHENMFWYRQDPGLGLRLIYFSYDVKMKEKGDIPEGYSVSREKKERFSLILESASTNQTSMYLCASSLRTGVQFFGPGTRLTVL.

This clonotype was seen many times. The chain combines TRBV5-5 with TRBJ1-2; no reliable D call. V was shortened by 0 bases and J by 7 bases, with 10 bases between the two germline ends. This CDR3 has 13 residues. Germline V gene data show CDR1 as SGHKS and CDR2 as YYEKEE (reference sequence). The CDR3 DNA is TGTGCCAGCAGCTTGGGGTCCCACAGTGGCTACACCTTC. Its protein product is CASSLGSHSGYTF.

Many counts were recorded for this clonotype. The V call is TRBV11-2, the J call TRBJ2-7; 11 nucleotides match TRBD1. Germline CDR1 and CDR2: SGHAT and FQNNGV. V shed 3 bases and J 3 bases; nucleotides not matched to a gene: 4. This CDR3 contains 15 residues. CDR3 coding DNA: TGTGCCAGCAGCTTGCCGGGACAGGGGGTCTACGAGCAGTACTTC. Amino acids: CASSLPGQGVYEQYF.

This clonotype was found many times. The CDR3 sequence is CASTVLVHTSNEQFF. The DNA for the CDR3 is TGCGCCAGCACCGTACTAGTTCATACTAGCAATGAGCAGTTCTTC. The chain couples TRBV10-2 to TRBJ2-1; the D gene is possibly TRBD2 (5 bases). Germline-derived CDR1 and CDR2 are WSHSY and SAAADI. The CDR3 runs 15 residues. V lost 7 bases and J lost 6, with 19 bases in between.

This clonotype was recorded at least ten times. The gene calls are TRBV28 and TRBJ1-3; D remains ambiguous. The CDR3 totals 15 residues. CDR1 is MDHEN and CDR2 is SYDVKM in the germline V gene. With 0 bases removed from V and 0 bases from J, the gap between germline ends came to 6 bases. This CDR3 is CASSLWVVSGNTIYF. The CDR3 nucleotides are TGTGCCAGCAGTTTATGGGTTGTCTCTGGAAACACCATATATTTT.

In the case of this clonotype: The junction does not match germline at one end; this may be a read error. The gene calls are TRBV7-3 and TRBJ1-1; tentative D call: TRBD1 (6 bases). The CDR3 has 14 residues. Germline-derived CDR1 and CDR2 are SGHTA and FQGTGA. The CDR3 DNA reads as TGTGCCAGCTCAGCGGGGGGCTACAACACTGGAGCTTTCTTT. The encoded protein is CASSAGGYNTGAFF.

This clonotype was counted at least ten times. The chain is built from TRBV7-9 and TRBJ1-2; 7 bases are a match to TRBD1. Per the germline V gene, CDR1 is SEHNR and CDR2 is FQNEAQ (reference sequence). The J segment lost 4 bases and the V segment lost 5 bases, leaving 7 bases of the junction unmatched. The CDR3 is 14 amino acids. The DNA for the CDR3 is TGTGCCAGCAGCGAGGACAGGAACCGCTATGGCTACACCTTC. Protein sequence: CASSEDRNRYGYTF.

This clonotype has at least ten counts. The chain is built from TRBV11-2 and TRBJ2-1; unclear D gene. The CDR3 runs 13 residues. V was pared by 1 base and J by 5 bases, with 6 bases between. CDR1 and CDR2 from the germline V gene are SGHAT and FQNNGV. CDR3 amino acids: CASSLGLDNEQFF. The CDR3 DNA is TGTGCCAGCAGCTTAGGACTGGACAATGAGCAGTTCTTC.

The sample holds many counts of this clonotype. This chain connects TRBV7-9 to TRBJ1-2, with 9 bases fitting TRBD1. The CDR3 contains 13 residues. Looked up from germline, CDR1 is SEHNR and CDR2 is FQNEAQ (reference sequence). The V and J ends lost 5 bases and 7 bases, in that order; junction bases with no gene match: 5. CDR3 in DNA: TGTGCCAGCAGCGTCGAACAGGGGGCTGGCTACACCTTC. Its protein product is CASSVEQGAGYTF.

The sample holds many counts of this clonotype. The V and J genes are TRBV20-1 and TRBJ2-3; 10 bases are a match to TRBD2. Germline loops: CDR1 DFQATT, CDR2 SNEGSKA (reference sequence). The J segment lost 6 bases and the V segment lost 6 bases, leaving 9 bases of the junction unmatched. This CDR3 is 14 amino acids long. CDR3 residues: CSATLAGVSDTQYF. CDR3 DNA: TGCAGTGCAACCCTAGCGGGGGTCTCTGATACGCAGTATTTT.

This clonotype was found a few times. Given a much more abundant clone one base away, this may be a read error. The chain uses TRBV29-1 and TRBJ1-2; D call uncertain. Looked up from germline, CDR1 is SQVTM and CDR2 is ANQGSEA. V dropped 4 bases and J dropped 12 bases, with 15 bases sitting between them. This CDR3 is built from 11 residues. The CDR3 sequence: CSVGAGVVDTF. Written as DNA, the CDR3 is TGCAGCGTTGGCGCGGGAGTTGTCGACACCTTC.

This clonotype was detected a few times. The V gene is TRBV5-1, the J gene TRBJ2-7; the D is unclear. Trimming removed 1 base at V and 0 bases at J, with 8 bases between. This CDR3 region has 14 residues. Per germline, CDR1 SGHRS and CDR2 YFSETQ. The CDR3 region is CASSLRQSSYEQYF. CDR3 nucleotide sequence: TGCGCCAGCAGCTTGCGCCAGAGCTCCTACGAGCAGTACTTC.

At least ten counts were recorded for this clonotype. The V call is TRBV2, the J call TRBJ2-5; TRBD1 aligns across 11 bases. Trimming removed 7 bases from V and 5 bases from J; junction bases left unmatched: 3. This CDR3 is 13 amino acids long. Germline values: CDR1 SNHLY, CDR2 FYNNEI. CDR3 residues: CASTGQGGETQYF. The CDR3 coding sequence is TGTGCCAGCACGGGACAGGGGGGGGAGACCCAGTACTTC.

In this sample, this clonotype turned up many times. This rearrangement joins TRBV11-3 to TRBJ2-1; D is possibly TRBD2 (5 bases). In germline, CDR1 is SGHNT, CDR2 YENEEA. The CDR3 runs 13 residues. V was clipped by 3 bases and J by 6 bases, with 9 bases between them. As DNA, the CDR3 is TGTGCCAGCAGCTTCCCGGGGTCCAATGAGCAGTTCTTC. Translation: CASSFPGSNEQFF.

There are many counts of this clonotype. This chain connects TRBV2 to TRBJ1-5; maybe TRBD1 (5 bases). This CDR3 comprises 13 residues. The V and J ends lost 7 bases and 3 bases respectively, with 10 bases between them. Per the germline V gene, CDR1 is SNHLY and CDR2 is FYNNEI. The CDR3 reads CASKGTHNQPQHF. DNA for the CDR3: TGTGCCAGCAAAGGGACGCACAATCAGCCCCAGCATTTT.

In its sample, this clonotype was seen many times. This chain uses TRBV29-1 with TRBJ1-3; the D is unclear. CDR1 SQVTM and CDR2 ANQGSEA come from the germline V gene. The CDR3 loop spans 13 amino acids. V lost 4 bases, J lost 0 bases, and 7 bases lay in between. CDR3: CSVALDSGNTIYF. The CDR3, as DNA: TGCAGCGTTGCGCTAGACTCTGGAAACACCATATATTTT.

The chain links TRBV29-1 to TRBJ1-3, with D unclear. Per germline, CDR1 SQVTM and CDR2 ANQGSEA. V gave up 5 bases and J gave up 0 bases, with 14 bases separating them. This CDR3 is built from 15 residues. The CDR3 DNA sequence: TGCAGCGTTACTTTCGGGATCCCCTCTGGAAACACCATATATTTT. Its protein product is CSVTFGIPSGNTIYF.

This clonotype showed up many times. The chain carries TRBV5-5 and TRBJ1-2; tentatively, D is TRBD1 (6 bases). The CDR3 spans 13 residues. V was shortened by 4 bases and J by 4 bases, with 11 bases between the two germline ends. CDR1 is SGHKS, CDR2 YYEKEE, per germline (reference sequence). The CDR3 reads CASSQGTAYGYTF. The CDR3 bases are TGTGCCAGCAGCCAGGGGACCGCCTATGGCTACACCTTC.

This clonotype was seen at least ten times. The V and J genes are TRBV7-8 and TRBJ1-6, with unresolved D. Germline V CDR1 and CDR2: SGHVS, FQNEAQ. The V end was cut by 5 bases, the J end by 10 bases, with 9 bases between. CDR3 length: 12 amino acids. The CDR3 region is CASSPVRSPLHF. The CDR3 DNA reads TGTGCCAGCAGCCCAGTAAGGTCACCCCTCCACTTT.

There are many counts of this clonotype. The gene calls are TRBV30 and TRBJ1-5; TRBD1 matches at 10 bases. Germline V gene data show CDR1 as GTSNPN and CDR2 as SVGIG (reference sequence). The CDR3 totals 17 residues. V gave up 2 bases and J gave up 2 bases; unmatched junction bases: 9. The CDR3 coding sequence is TGTGCCTGGAGTAAGGACAGGGGGTCGATGGGCAATCAGCCCCAGCATTTT. It translates to CAWSKDRGSMGNQPQHF.

This clonotype was detected many times. The CDR3 DNA reads TGTGCCAGCAGGACAGGGGGCCGAAACTATGGCTACACCTTC. It codes for CASRTGGRNYGYTF. The V gene is TRBV12-3 or TRBV12-4, the J gene TRBJ1-2; the match to TRBD1 covers 10 bases. The length of the CDR3 is 14 residues. After removal of 6 bases from V and 2 bases from J, the junction contained 3 bases not matched to a gene.

This clonotype was counted ten times or more. CDR3 bases: TGTGCCAGCTCACCAAGGACAGGGGCCACTGAAGCTTTCTTT. This codes for CASSPRTGATEAFF. The gene calls are TRBV18 and TRBJ1-1; 9 positions match TRBD1. This CDR3 is 14 amino acids long. Germline CDR1 and CDR2: KGHSH and LQKENI. The V gene end was trimmed by 2 bases and the J gene end by 4 bases; junction bases not matched to a gene: 2.

This clonotype occurred many times. The chain recombines TRBV7-9 with TRBJ1-2, with D uncertain. This CDR3 has 12 amino acids. Germline V CDR1 and CDR2: SEHNR, FQNEAQ (reference sequence). V lost 2 bases to trimming and J lost 9 bases, with 10 bases between them. The CDR3 loop is CASSLIPGSYTF. The CDR3 nucleotides are TGTGCCAGCAGCTTAATACCCGGGAGCTACACCTTC. Full variable domain (outside the CDR3, taken from reference TRBV7-9 and TRBJ1-2): DTGVSQNPRHKITKRGQNVTFRCDPISEHNRLYWYRQTLGQGPEFLTYFQNEAQLEKSRLLSDRFSAERPKGSFSTLEIQRTEQGDSAMYLCASSLIPGSYTFGSGTRLTVV.

In its sample, this clonotype was seen many times. One junction end disagrees with the germline gene, perhaps due to a read error. CDR3: CASSLAGGRDTQYF. CDR3 DNA sequence: TGTGCCAGCAGTCTAGCGGGGGGAAGAGATACGCAGTATTTT. The chain combines TRBV12-3 or TRBV12-4 with TRBJ2-3, with 11 positions matching TRBD2. The CDR3 sequence is 14 residues long.

This clonotype was seen more than once but under ten times. V is TRBV5-1 and J is TRBJ2-3, with 11 bases aligning to TRBD2. This CDR3 region has 15 residues. CDR1 is SGHRS and CDR2 is YFSETQ in the germline V gene. V was pared by 9 bases and J by 1 base, with 7 bases of the junction left unmatched. CDR3 protein: CATRPGLAGTDTQYF. CDR3 DNA: TGCGCCACCAGACCGGGACTAGCGGGCACAGATACGCAGTATTTT.